This T cell receptor beta chain was sequenced for a study of naive and memory T cell subsets. This clonotype was recorded many times. Its specificity is not known. The study, taken as a whole, reports: More TCRs at tuberculin sites were read as hypersensitivity T cell infiltration. TCRs were reportedly recovered from both biopsy types, mostly tuberculin test sites. The RNA method is potentially sensitive to activation and differentiation changes.

Treatment noted: skin biopsy from PPD injection site in Mantoux-positive individual. TCR cDNA received a 3' ligated oligonucleotide that carried a UMI. Reverse transcription used DNase-treated unsorted total RNA, aiming for about 1 to 1000 ng. This CDR3 comprises 15 residues. Germline CDR1 is KGHSH and CDR2 is LQKENI. V lost 2 bases and J lost 4, with 12 bases in between. Four PCR rounds used nested alpha and beta constant region primers plus the SP2 primer. TCRdb ran MiXCR on the UMI-ligation and nested PCR reads and lists one entry per CDR3 protein. Among roughly 36,000 distinct CDR3 sequences listed, more than 9.5% were seen once.

Sequenced here: skin, sampled from a tuberculin skin test site. The rearrangement links TRBV18 to TRBJ2-1, with a possible D match to TRBD1 (5 bases). The origin of this receptor is an adult in good health. The CDR3 spells CASSPAGLRYNEQFF. The CDR3 bases are TGTGCCAGCTCACCAGCAGGGTTGAGGTACAATGAGCAGTTCTTC.